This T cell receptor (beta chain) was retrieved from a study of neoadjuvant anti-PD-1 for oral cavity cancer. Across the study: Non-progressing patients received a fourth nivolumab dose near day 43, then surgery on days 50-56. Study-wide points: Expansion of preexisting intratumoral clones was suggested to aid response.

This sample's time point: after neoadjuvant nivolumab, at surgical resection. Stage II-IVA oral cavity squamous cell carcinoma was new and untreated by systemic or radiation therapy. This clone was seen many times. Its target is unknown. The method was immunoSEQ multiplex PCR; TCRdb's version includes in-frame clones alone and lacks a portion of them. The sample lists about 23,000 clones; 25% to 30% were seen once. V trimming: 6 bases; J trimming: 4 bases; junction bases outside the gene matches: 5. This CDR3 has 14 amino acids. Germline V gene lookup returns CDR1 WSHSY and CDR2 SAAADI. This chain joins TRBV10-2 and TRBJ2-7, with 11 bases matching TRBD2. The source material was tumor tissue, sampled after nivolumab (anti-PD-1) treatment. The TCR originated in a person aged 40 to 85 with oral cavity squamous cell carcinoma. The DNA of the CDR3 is TGCGCCAGCAGGACCGGGACTAGCGGTTACGAGCAGTACTTC. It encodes CASRTGTSGYEQYF.